This T cell receptor (beta chain) was retrieved from a study of T-cell memory formation after mild COVID-19. TCRdb passed the 5' RACE reads through MiXCR, listing each CDR3 protein once. The sample lists fewer than 650,000 distinct CDR3 sequences; around a sixth were seen once. There are a few counts of this clonotype. CDR3 length: 11 residues. CDR1 and CDR2 (germline): LNHDA, SQIVND (reference sequence). Trimming took off 7 bases at V and 2 bases at J, with 5 bases between the two ends. The material sequenced was PBMCs or a T cell subset sorted from them (not recorded which). The chain joins TRBV19 to TRBJ2-5; no definite D call. The sequence was obtained from an adult woman who had mild COVID-19 (a few samples of this study predate the infection). Cell type and time point are not known. CDR3 nucleotides: TGTGCCAGTAAGCGTCAAGAGACCCAGTACTTC. Its protein is CASKRQETQYF.